Listed below are T cell receptor beta chains from one sample, sequenced in a study of T cell changes during pregnancy in multiple sclerosis. Here immunoSEQ multiplex PCR was the method, and the copy in TCRdb shows in-frame clones only, minus some. Of 60,000 to 85,000 clones listed, about nine tenths are singletons. The specimen comprised peripheral blood, sampled after pregnancy. These receptors originate from a female donor in good health, enrolled as a control in a pregnancy study. Each CDR3 is given with its conserved first and last residue. The D gene is left open where the match is weak. Clone size appears in some rows only: once, few, many, or a class for an expanded clone.

abundance: .
v_gene: TRBV10-3
d_gene: TRBD2
j_gene: TRBJ2-3
CDR3aa: CAIRGPGTSGDTQYF
CDR3nt: TGTGCCATCAGGGGCCCCGGGACTAGCGGCGATACGCAGTATTTT

abundance: .
v_gene: TRBV6-5
d_gene: .
j_gene: TRBJ1-6
CDR3aa: CASSYEQGRGSPLHF
CDR3nt: TGTGCCAGCAGTTACGAACAGGGCAGAGGTTCACCCCTCCACTTT

abundance: .
v_gene: TRBV5-5
d_gene: .
j_gene: TRBJ1-3
CDR3aa: CASSSDGDSGNTIYF
CDR3nt: TGTGCCAGCAGTTCAGACGGGGACTCTGGAAACACCATATATTTT

abundance: once
v_gene: TRBV4-1
d_gene: TRBD1
j_gene: TRBJ2-4
CDR3aa: CASSPAVRQGALRYF
CDR3nt: TGCGCCAGCAGCCCCGCGGTAAGACAGGGGGCTTTACGCTACTTC

abundance: .
v_gene: TRBV5-1
d_gene: TRBD1
j_gene: TRBJ1-2
CDR3aa: CASSRDSYGYTF
CDR3nt: TGCGCCAGCAGCAGGGACAGCTATGGCTACACCTTC

abundance: .
v_gene: TRBV28
d_gene: .
j_gene: TRBJ2-5
CDR3aa: CASSLGVWGEREETQYF
CDR3nt: TGTGCCAGCAGCCTTGGGGTTTGGGGCGAGCGGGAAGAGACCCAGTACTTC

abundance: .
v_gene: TRBV19
d_gene: TRBD1
j_gene: TRBJ1-2
CDR3aa: CASSIPNPGQGVGYGYTF
CDR3nt: TGTGCCAGTAGTATCCCCAATCCGGGACAGGGGGTAGGCTATGGCTACACCTTC

abundance: .
v_gene: TRBV5-6
d_gene: TRBD1
j_gene: TRBJ1-3
CDR3aa: CASSLTGANTIYF
CDR3nt: TGTGCCAGCAGCTTGACAGGGGCAAACACCATATATTTT

abundance: .
v_gene: TRBV9
d_gene: TRBD1
j_gene: TRBJ2-7
CDR3aa: CASSSGQTYEQYF
CDR3nt: TGTGCCAGCAGCTCGGGACAGACGTACGAGCAGTACTTC

abundance: .
v_gene: TRBV27
d_gene: .
j_gene: TRBJ2-1
CDR3aa: CASIPRLSVSYNEQFF
CDR3nt: TGTGCCAGCATCCCACGACTAAGCGTCTCCTACAATGAGCAGTTCTTC

abundance: .
v_gene: TRBV7-3
d_gene: .
j_gene: TRBJ2-2
CDR3aa: CASSFYSGTGELFF
CDR3nt: TGTGCCAGCAGCTTTTATAGCGGCACCGGGGAGCTGTTTTTT

abundance: once
v_gene: TRBV7-2
d_gene: TRBD2
j_gene: TRBJ2-3
CDR3aa: CASSQTSGADTQYF
CDR3nt: TGTGCCAGCAGCCAGACTAGCGGGGCAGATACGCAGTATTTT

abundance: .
v_gene: TRBV27
d_gene: TRBD2
j_gene: TRBJ2-3
CDR3aa: CASSPYGASGLDTQYF
CDR3nt: TGTGCCAGCAGCCCCTACGGGGCTAGCGGGTTAGATACGCAGTATTTT

abundance: .
v_gene: TRBV5-1
d_gene: .
j_gene: TRBJ2-7
CDR3aa: CASKFGTGRDEQYF
CDR3nt: TGCGCCAGCAAGTTTGGAACAGGGCGCGACGAGCAGTACTTC

abundance: .
v_gene: TRBV7-9
d_gene: .
j_gene: TRBJ1-1
CDR3aa: CASSLGRELTEAFF
CDR3nt: TGTGCCAGCAGCTTAGGCCGGGAACTCACTGAAGCTTTCTTT

abundance: .
v_gene: TRBV28
d_gene: TRBD1
j_gene: TRBJ2-7
CDR3aa: CASSYVWDRGLYEQYF
CDR3nt: TGTGCCAGCAGCTACGTATGGGACAGGGGGTTGTACGAGCAGTACTTC

abundance: few
v_gene: TRBV28
d_gene: .
j_gene: TRBJ2-7
CDR3aa: CASTAGDEQYF
CDR3nt: TGTGCCAGCACCGCAGGTGACGAGCAGTACTTC

abundance: .
v_gene: TRBV5-4
d_gene: .
j_gene: TRBJ1-2
CDR3aa: CASSFDSLNYGYTF
CDR3nt: TGTGCCAGCAGCTTCGACAGCCTTAACTATGGCTACACCTTC

abundance: .
v_gene: TRBV27
d_gene: .
j_gene: TRBJ1-2
CDR3aa: CASSRQRNYGYTF
CDR3nt: TGTGCCAGCAGCCGACAGCGTAACTATGGCTACACCTTC

abundance: .
v_gene: TRBV28
d_gene: .
j_gene: TRBJ2-2
CDR3aa: CASSGDSNTGELFF
CDR3nt: TGTGCCAGCAGTGGAGACTCGAACACCGGGGAGCTGTTTTTT

abundance: .
v_gene: TRBV7-3
d_gene: TRBD2
j_gene: TRBJ2-5
CDR3aa: CASSDLADPAETQYF
CDR3nt: TGTGCCAGCAGCGACCTAGCGGACCCCGCGGAGACCCAGTACTTC

abundance: .
v_gene: TRBV27
d_gene: .
j_gene: TRBJ2-5
CDR3aa: CASSAPGGQETQYF
CDR3nt: TGTGCCAGCAGTGCCCCGGGCGGGCAAGAGACCCAGTACTTC

abundance: .
v_gene: TRBV10-3
d_gene: .
j_gene: TRBJ2-7
CDR3aa: CASGVAVQTYEQYF
CDR3nt: TGTGCCTCTGGGGTAGCGGTACAGACCTACGAGCAGTACTTC

abundance: .
v_gene: TRBV6-1
d_gene: .
j_gene: TRBJ2-2
CDR3aa: CASRRQMNTGELFF
CDR3nt: TGTGCCAGCAGACGACAGATGAACACCGGGGAGCTGTTTTTT

abundance: .
v_gene: TRBV29-1
d_gene: TRBD1
j_gene: TRBJ2-7
CDR3aa: CSAGDRGLGEQYF
CDR3nt: TGCAGCGCCGGAGACAGGGGGTTGGGCGAGCAGTACTTC

abundance: .
v_gene: TRBV7-6
d_gene: TRBD1
j_gene: TRBJ1-6
CDR3aa: CASSSSTGMGSPLHF
CDR3nt: TGTGCCAGCAGCTCCTCGACAGGGATGGGTTCACCCCTCCACTTT

abundance: .
v_gene: TRBV5-4
d_gene: .
j_gene: TRBJ2-3
CDR3aa: CASSLGQEPTDTQYF
CDR3nt: TGTGCCAGCAGCTTGGGACAGGAACCCACAGATACGCAGTATTTT

abundance: .
v_gene: TRBV28
d_gene: .
j_gene: TRBJ2-7
CDR3aa: CASFPKGEPFEQYF
CDR3nt: TGTGCCAGCTTCCCGAAGGGGGAACCCTTCGAGCAGTACTTC

abundance: .
v_gene: TRBV28
d_gene: .
j_gene: TRBJ2-1
CDR3aa: CASNIRGSSYNEQFF
CDR3nt: TGTGCCAGCAACATACGGGGGAGCTCCTACAATGAGCAGTTCTTC

abundance: .
v_gene: TRBV4-1
d_gene: .
j_gene: TRBJ1-5
CDR3aa: CASSQGVGQPQHF
CDR3nt: TGCGCCAGCAGCCAAGGGGTGGGCCAGCCCCAGCATTTT

abundance: .
v_gene: TRBV15
d_gene: TRBD2
j_gene: TRBJ2-1
CDR3aa: CATSREGGYNEQFF
CDR3nt: TGTGCCACCAGCCGCGAGGGAGGGTACAATGAGCAGTTCTTC

abundance: .
v_gene: TRBV27
d_gene: TRBD1
j_gene: TRBJ2-1
CDR3aa: CASRTGTGGSREQFF
CDR3nt: TGTGCCAGCAGGACCGGGACAGGGGGCTCACGGGAGCAGTTCTTC

abundance: .
v_gene: TRBV19
d_gene: TRBD1
j_gene: TRBJ1-2
CDR3aa: CASRAIDRGKTNYGYTF
CDR3nt: TGTGCCAGTAGAGCAATTGACAGGGGGAAAACTAACTATGGCTACACCTTC

abundance: .
v_gene: TRBV4-1
d_gene: .
j_gene: TRBJ1-1
CDR3aa: CASSQAGSNTEAFF
CDR3nt: TGCGCCAGCAGCCAAGCAGGGTCGAACACTGAAGCTTTCTTT

abundance: .
v_gene: TRBV7-9
d_gene: .
j_gene: TRBJ1-1
CDR3aa: CASSLGGRGLGGTEAFF
CDR3nt: TGTGCCAGCAGCTTAGGGGGAAGGGGATTGGGAGGCACTGAAGCTTTCTTT

abundance: .
v_gene: TRBV28
d_gene: TRBD1
j_gene: TRBJ2-2
CDR3aa: CASRRQGAAGELFF
CDR3nt: TGTGCCAGCAGGCGACAGGGGGCTGCCGGGGAGCTGTTTTTT

abundance: .
v_gene: TRBV19
d_gene: TRBD1
j_gene: TRBJ1-4
CDR3aa: CASSIRTGVNEKLFF
CDR3nt: TGTGCCAGTAGTATTCGGACAGGGGTTAATGAAAAACTGTTTTTT

abundance: .
v_gene: TRBV19
d_gene: TRBD1
j_gene: TRBJ1-5
CDR3aa: CASRPGQGGNQPQHF
CDR3nt: TGTGCCAGTAGGCCGGGACAGGGGGGCAATCAGCCCCAGCATTTT

abundance: once
v_gene: TRBV5-1
d_gene: TRBD2
j_gene: TRBJ2-3
CDR3aa: CASSTRRGVDTQYF
CDR3nt: TGCGCCAGCAGCACACGTCGGGGGGTGGATACGCAGTATTTT

abundance: .
v_gene: TRBV29-1
d_gene: TRBD2
j_gene: TRBJ2-1
CDR3aa: CSVVSGKGYNEQFF
CDR3nt: TGCAGCGTTGTGAGCGGGAAGGGCTACAATGAGCAGTTCTTC

abundance: once
v_gene: TRBV4-3
d_gene: .
j_gene: TRBJ2-2
CDR3aa: CASSRRLLRQTANTGELFF
CDR3nt: TGCGCCAGCAGCCGCCGACTCCTCCGTCAGACAGCGAACACCGGGGAGCTGTTTTTT

abundance: medium-sized
v_gene: TRBV19
d_gene: TRBD1
j_gene: TRBJ2-1
CDR3aa: CASSMGTGYNEQFF
CDR3nt: TGTGCCAGTAGTATGGGGACAGGGTACAATGAGCAGTTCTTC

abundance: many
v_gene: TRBV14
d_gene: .
j_gene: TRBJ1-2
CDR3aa: CASSQDLQNYGYTF
CDR3nt: TGTGCCAGCAGCCAAGATCTCCAGAACTATGGCTACACCTTC

abundance: .
v_gene: TRBV27
d_gene: TRBD2
j_gene: TRBJ2-5
CDR3aa: CASSSGTSGGAETQYF
CDR3nt: TGTGCCAGCAGTTCTGGGACTAGCGGGGGGGCGGAGACCCAGTACTTC

abundance: few
v_gene: TRBV18
d_gene: .
j_gene: TRBJ2-2
CDR3aa: CASSPLAGRELFF
CDR3nt: TGTGCCAGCTCACCACTTGCGGGCAGGGAGCTGTTTTTT

abundance: .
v_gene: TRBV28
d_gene: .
j_gene: TRBJ2-1
CDR3aa: CASSSLGTRQFF
CDR3nt: TGTGCCAGCAGTTCCCTAGGGACAAGGCAGTTCTTC

abundance: .
v_gene: TRBV5-4
d_gene: .
j_gene: TRBJ1-2
CDR3aa: CASSISGGIVYGYTF
CDR3nt: TGTGCCAGCAGCATCTCCGGGGGTATAGTCTATGGCTACACCTTC

abundance: once
v_gene: TRBV10-1
d_gene: .
j_gene: TRBJ1-5
CDR3aa: CASSEEGFNQPQHF
CDR3nt: TGCGCCAGCAGTGAGGAGGGATTCAATCAGCCCCAGCATTTT

abundance: .
v_gene: TRBV7-9
d_gene: TRBD1
j_gene: TRBJ2-3
CDR3aa: CASSWGQGATDTQYF
CDR3nt: TGTGCCAGCAGCTGGGGGCAGGGGGCGACAGATACGCAGTATTTT

abundance: .
v_gene: TRBV11-3
d_gene: .
j_gene: TRBJ2-5
CDR3aa: CASSSPGLETQYF
CDR3nt: TGTGCCAGCAGCTCCCCGGGTCTAGAGACCCAGTACTTC